The 6 T cell receptor beta chains below all came from one sample that was sequenced in a study of cytomegalovirus exposure and HLA in healthy donors. The PCR had 60 Vbeta and 13 Jbeta primers. Using immunoSEQ multiplex PCR, the repertoire was profiled, and TCRdb retains in-frame clones only, with some absent. The sample lists roughly 150,000 clones, 64% occurring once. Sequencing was carried out using PBMCs. The origin of the receptors is a woman aged 25 to 39 in good health and CMV-seropositive.

This sequence joins TRBV27 and TRBJ1-1, with TRBD1 matching 8 bases. Germline V gene data show CDR1 as MNHEY and CDR2 as SMNVEV (reference sequence). The V gene end was trimmed by 5 bases and the J gene end by 4 bases; junction bases not matched to a gene: 9. The CDR3 contains 15 residues. This chain's CDR3 is CASSPWTGRGTEAFF. The CDR3 DNA reads TGTGCCAGCAGTCCCTGGACAGGGAGAGGCACTGAAGCTTTCTTT.

The V call is TRBV5-6, the J call TRBJ2-5; 10 bases align to TRBD1. The CDR3 consists of 15 residues. Germline V gene data show CDR1 as SGHDT and CDR2 as YYEEEE. With 4 bases clipped from V and 5 bases from J, the junction kept 8 bases outside the gene matches. The CDR3 is CASSLRTGGLETQYF. The CDR3 DNA reads TGTGCCAGCAGCCTAAGGACAGGGGGTTTGGAGACCCAGTACTTC.

This clone was seen only once. The chain employs TRBV5-1 and TRBJ1-1, with TRBD1 identical over 7 bases. CDR3 length: 15 amino acids. Per germline, CDR1 SGHRS and CDR2 YFSETQ. J lost 4 bases, V lost 3 bases, and 9 bases had no gene match. DNA of the CDR3: TGCGCCAGCAGCTCAATAAGGGGGCTCTCCACTGAAGCTTTCTTT. Encoded protein: CASSSIRGLSTEAFF.

This clone was detected a few times. The chain joins TRBV10-1 to TRBJ2-7, with D possibly TRBD1 on 5 matching bases. Germline V gene data show CDR1 as WNHNN and CDR2 as SYGVQD (reference sequence). The CDR3 covers 13 residues. The germline V and J ends were trimmed by 2 bases and 6 bases, with 11 bases remaining between them. The CDR3 DNA follows: TGCGCCAGCAGTGAGAGCAGGGAAGGCGAGCAGTACTTC. This codes for CASSESREGEQYF.

The CDR3 loop reads CASSPTGVGTDTQYF. As DNA, the CDR3 is TGTGCCAGCAGCCCGACAGGGGTAGGCACAGATACGCAGTATTTT. The chain recombines TRBV7-3 with TRBJ2-3; 8 bases are shared with TRBD1. The CDR3 spans 15 residues. CDR1 and CDR2 from the germline V gene are SGHTA and FQGTGA. V gave up 5 bases and J gave up 1 base; unmatched junction bases: 5.

CDR3 nucleotide sequence: TGTGCCTGGACTAAACTATCGAACTATGGCTACACCTTC. Translation: CAWTKLSNYGYTF. The chain is built from TRBV30 and TRBJ1-2; D call uncertain. With 4 bases removed from V and 2 bases from J, the gap between germline ends came to 11 bases. This CDR3 comprises 13 residues. Germline V lookup: CDR1 GTSNPN, CDR2 SVGIG (reference sequence).